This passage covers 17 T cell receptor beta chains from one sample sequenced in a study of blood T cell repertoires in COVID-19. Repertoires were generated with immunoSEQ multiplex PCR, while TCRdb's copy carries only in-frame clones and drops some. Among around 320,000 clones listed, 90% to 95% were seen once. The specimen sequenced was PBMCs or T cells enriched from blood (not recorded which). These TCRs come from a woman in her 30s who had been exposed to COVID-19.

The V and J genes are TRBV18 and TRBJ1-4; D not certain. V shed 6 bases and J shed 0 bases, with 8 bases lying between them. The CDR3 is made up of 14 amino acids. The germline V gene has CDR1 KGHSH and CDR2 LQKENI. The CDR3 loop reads CASSLRATNEKLFF. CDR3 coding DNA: TGTGCCAGCTCGCTCCGGGCAACTAATGAAAAACTGTTTTTT.

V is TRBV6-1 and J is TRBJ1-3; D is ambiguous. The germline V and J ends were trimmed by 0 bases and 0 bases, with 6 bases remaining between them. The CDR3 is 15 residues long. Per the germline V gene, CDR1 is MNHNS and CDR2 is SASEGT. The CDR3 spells CASSEAALSGNTIYF. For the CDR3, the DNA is TGTGCCAGCAGTGAAGCTGCACTCTCTGGAAACACCATATATTTT.

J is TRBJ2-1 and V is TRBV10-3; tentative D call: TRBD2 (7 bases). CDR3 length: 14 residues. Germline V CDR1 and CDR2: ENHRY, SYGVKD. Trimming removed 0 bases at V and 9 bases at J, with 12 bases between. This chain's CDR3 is CAISESGAGAEQFF. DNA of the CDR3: TGTGCCATCAGTGAGTCGGGGGCGGGGGCTGAGCAGTTCTTC.

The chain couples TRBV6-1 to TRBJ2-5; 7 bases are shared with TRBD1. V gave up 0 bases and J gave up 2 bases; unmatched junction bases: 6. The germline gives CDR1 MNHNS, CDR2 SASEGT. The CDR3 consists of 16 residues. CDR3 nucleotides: TGTGCCAGCAGTGAAGCGGTGACAGGGAGACAAGAGACCCAGTACTTC. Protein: CASSEAVTGRQETQYF.

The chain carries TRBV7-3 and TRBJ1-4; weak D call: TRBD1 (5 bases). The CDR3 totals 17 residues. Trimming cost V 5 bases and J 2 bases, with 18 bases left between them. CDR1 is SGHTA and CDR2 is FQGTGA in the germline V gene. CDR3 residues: CASSVLRAVETNEKLFF. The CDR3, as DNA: TGTGCCAGCAGCGTCCTCAGGGCTGTTGAGACTAATGAAAAACTGTTTTTT.

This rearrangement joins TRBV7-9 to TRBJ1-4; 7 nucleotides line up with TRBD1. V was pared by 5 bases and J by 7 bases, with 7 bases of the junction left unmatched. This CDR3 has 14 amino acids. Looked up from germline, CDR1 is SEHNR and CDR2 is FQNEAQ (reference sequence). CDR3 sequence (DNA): TGTGCCAGCAGCCCCGACAGGGTGGTTGAAAAACTGTTTTTT. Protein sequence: CASSPDRVVEKLFF.

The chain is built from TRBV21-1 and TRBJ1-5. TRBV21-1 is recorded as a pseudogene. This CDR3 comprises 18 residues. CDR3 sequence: CASSKVPNGVYSNQPQHF. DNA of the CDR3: TGTGCCAGCAGCAAAGTCCCGAACGGGGTTTATAGCAATCAGCCCCAGCATTTT.

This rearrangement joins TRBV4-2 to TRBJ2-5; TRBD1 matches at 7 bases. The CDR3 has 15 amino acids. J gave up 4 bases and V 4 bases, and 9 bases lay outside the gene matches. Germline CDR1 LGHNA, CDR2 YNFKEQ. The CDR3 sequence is CASSRALRQGETQYF. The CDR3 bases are TGTGCCAGCAGCCGCGCCCTTAGACAGGGAGAGACCCAGTACTTC.

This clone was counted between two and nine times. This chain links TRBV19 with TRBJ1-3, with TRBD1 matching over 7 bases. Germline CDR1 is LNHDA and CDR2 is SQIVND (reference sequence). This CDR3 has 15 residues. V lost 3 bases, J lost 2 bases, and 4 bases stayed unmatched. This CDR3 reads CASSIRQGTGNTIYF. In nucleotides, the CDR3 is TGTGCCAGTAGTATCCGACAGGGTACTGGAAACACCATATATTTT.

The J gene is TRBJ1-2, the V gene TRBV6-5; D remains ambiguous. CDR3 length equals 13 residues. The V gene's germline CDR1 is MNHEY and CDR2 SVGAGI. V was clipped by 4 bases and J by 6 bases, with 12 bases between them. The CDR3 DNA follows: TGTGCCAGCAGTTTGGAGGGAATCCATGGCTACACCTTC. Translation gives CASSLEGIHGYTF.

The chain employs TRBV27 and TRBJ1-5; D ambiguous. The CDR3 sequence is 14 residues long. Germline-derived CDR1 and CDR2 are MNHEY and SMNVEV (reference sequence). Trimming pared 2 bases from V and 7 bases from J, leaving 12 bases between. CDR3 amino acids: CASSLSWGGQPQHF. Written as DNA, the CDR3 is TGTGCCAGCAGTTTAAGTTGGGGAGGCCAGCCCCAGCATTTT.

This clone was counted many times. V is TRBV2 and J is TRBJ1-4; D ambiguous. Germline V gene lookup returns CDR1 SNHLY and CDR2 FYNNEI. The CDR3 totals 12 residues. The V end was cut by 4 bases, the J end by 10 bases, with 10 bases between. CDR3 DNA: TGTGCCAGCAGTGGGAGTGGCGGAAAACTGTTTTTT. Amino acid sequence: CASSGSGGKLFF.

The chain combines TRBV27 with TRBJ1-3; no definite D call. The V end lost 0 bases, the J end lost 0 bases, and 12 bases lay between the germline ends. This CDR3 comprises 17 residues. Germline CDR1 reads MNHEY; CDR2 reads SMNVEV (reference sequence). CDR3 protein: CASSLSSPRSSGNTIYF. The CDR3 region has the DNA TGTGCCAGCAGTTTATCGTCCCCCCGGAGCTCTGGAAACACCATATATTTT.

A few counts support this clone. The CDR3 reads CATSVDGIDHGYTF. The CDR3 region has the DNA TGTGCCACCAGCGTAGACGGGATAGATCATGGCTACACCTTC. This chain connects TRBV15 to TRBJ1-2; the D is unclear. Germline V gives CDR1 LNHNV, CDR2 YYDKDF (reference sequence). The CDR3 contains 14 residues. V lost 5 bases to trimming and J lost 6 bases, with 16 bases between them.

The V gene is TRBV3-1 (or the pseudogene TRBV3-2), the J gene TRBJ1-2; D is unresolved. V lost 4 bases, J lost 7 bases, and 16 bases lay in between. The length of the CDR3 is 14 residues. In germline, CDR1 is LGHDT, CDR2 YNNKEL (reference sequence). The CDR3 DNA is TGTGCCAGCAGCCTGCGGGAGGGAGGTTGTGGCTACACCTTC. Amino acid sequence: CASSLREGGCGYTF.

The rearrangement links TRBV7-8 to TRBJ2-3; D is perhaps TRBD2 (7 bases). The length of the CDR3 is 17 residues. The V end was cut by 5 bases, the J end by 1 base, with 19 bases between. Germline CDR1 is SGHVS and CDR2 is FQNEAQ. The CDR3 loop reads CASSTRGRGGRTDTQYF. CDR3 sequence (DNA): TGTGCCAGCAGCACTCGGGGGAGGGGGGGCCGCACAGATACGCAGTATTTT. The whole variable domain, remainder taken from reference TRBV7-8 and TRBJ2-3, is GAGVSQSPRYKVAKRGQDVALRCDPISGHVSLFWYQQALGQGPEFLTYFQNEAQLDKSGLPSDRFFAERPEGSVSTLKIQRTQQEDSAVYLCASSTRGRGGRTDTQYFGPGTRLTVL.

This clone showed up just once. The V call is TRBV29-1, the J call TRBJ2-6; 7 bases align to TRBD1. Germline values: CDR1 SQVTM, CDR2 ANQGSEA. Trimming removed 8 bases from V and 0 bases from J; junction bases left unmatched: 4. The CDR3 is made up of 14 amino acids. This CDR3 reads CSIGTVSGANVLTF. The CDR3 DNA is TGCAGCATTGGGACAGTCTCTGGGGCCAACGTCCTGACTTTC.